This T cell receptor (beta chain) was identified in a study of cytotoxic CD8 clonotypes in ibrutinib-treated CLL. Data came from immunoSEQ multiplex PCR; TCRdb stores just in-frame clones and leaves some out. Here the sample spans 14,000 or so clones, about two thirds being singletons. Comments on this clone: What it binds is unknown.

Trimming stripped 2 bases from V and 5 bases from J, with 10 bases between. Per the germline V gene, CDR1 is GTSNPN and CDR2 is SVGIG (reference sequence). The CDR3 covers 12 residues. Overall study findings and caveats: Clonotypes that were public were uncommon, and they contracted or stayed stable on treatment. Relative to age-matched healthy donors, clonality at baseline was higher, and it tracked circulating CD8+ T-cell counts.

V usage is TRBV30 and J usage is TRBJ2-7; possible D gene TRBD1, 5 bases. Here the sequenced sample was PBMCs, taken before ibrutinib treatment. The sequence came from a human donor with chronic lymphocytic leukemia. DNA for the CDR3: TGTGCCTGGAGTTGGTTAGGGGACGAGCAGTACTTC. It encodes CAWSWLGDEQYF.